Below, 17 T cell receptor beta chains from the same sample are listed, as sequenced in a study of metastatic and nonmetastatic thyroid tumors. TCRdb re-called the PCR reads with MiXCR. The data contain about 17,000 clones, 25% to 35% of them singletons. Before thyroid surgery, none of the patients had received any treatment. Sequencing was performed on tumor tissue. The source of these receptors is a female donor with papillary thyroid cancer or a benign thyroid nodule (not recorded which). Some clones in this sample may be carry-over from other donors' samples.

The CDR3 loop is CASSPLMAGCRETQYF. The CDR3 DNA is TGTGCCAGCAGCCCTTTAATGGCGGGGTGTCGGGAGACCCAGTACTTC. This chain joins TRBV4-2 and TRBJ2-5; D is possibly TRBD2 (6 bases). The CDR3 sequence is 16 residues long. V was clipped by 4 bases and J by 5 bases, with 20 bases between them. Germline V lookup: CDR1 LGHNA, CDR2 YNFKEQ.

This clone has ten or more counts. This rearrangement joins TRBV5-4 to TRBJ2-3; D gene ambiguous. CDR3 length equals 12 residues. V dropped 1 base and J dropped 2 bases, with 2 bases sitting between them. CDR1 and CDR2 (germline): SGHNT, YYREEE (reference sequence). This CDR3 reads CASSLSTDTQYF. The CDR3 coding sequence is TGTGCCAGCAGCTTGTCCACAGATACGCAGTATTTT.

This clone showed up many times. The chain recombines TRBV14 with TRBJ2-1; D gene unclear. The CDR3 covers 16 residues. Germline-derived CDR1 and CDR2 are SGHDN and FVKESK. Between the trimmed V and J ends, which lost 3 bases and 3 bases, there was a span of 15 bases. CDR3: CASSHSGRRLYNEQFF. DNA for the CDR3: TGTGCCAGCAGCCACTCCGGGCGGCGTCTCTACAATGAGCAGTTCTTC.

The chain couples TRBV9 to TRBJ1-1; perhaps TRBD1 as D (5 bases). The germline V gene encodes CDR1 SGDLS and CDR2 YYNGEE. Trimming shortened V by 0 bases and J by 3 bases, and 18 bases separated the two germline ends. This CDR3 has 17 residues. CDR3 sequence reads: CASSVVGQGHGDTEAFF. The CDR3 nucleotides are TGTGCCAGCAGCGTAGTTGGGCAGGGTCATGGGGACACTGAAGCTTTCTTT. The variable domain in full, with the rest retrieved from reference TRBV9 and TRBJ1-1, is DSGVTQTPKHLITATGQRVTLRCSPRSGDLSVYWYQQSLDQGLQFLIQYYNGEERAKGNILERFSAQQFPDLHSELNLSSLELGDSALYFCASSVVGQGHGDTEAFFGQGTRLTVV.

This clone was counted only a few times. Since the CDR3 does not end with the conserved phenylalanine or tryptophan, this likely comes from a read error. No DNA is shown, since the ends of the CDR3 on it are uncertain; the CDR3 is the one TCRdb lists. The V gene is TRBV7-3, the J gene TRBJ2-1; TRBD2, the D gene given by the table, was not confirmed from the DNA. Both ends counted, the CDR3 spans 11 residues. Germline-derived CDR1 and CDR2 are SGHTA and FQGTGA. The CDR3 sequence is CASSAPTGTLN.

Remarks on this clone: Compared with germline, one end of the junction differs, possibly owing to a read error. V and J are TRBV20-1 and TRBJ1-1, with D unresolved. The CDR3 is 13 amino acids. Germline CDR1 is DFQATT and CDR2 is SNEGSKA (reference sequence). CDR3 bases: TGCAGTGCTCCCACTGCCCCAGGTTATGAAGATTTCTTT. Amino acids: CSAPTAPGYEDFF.

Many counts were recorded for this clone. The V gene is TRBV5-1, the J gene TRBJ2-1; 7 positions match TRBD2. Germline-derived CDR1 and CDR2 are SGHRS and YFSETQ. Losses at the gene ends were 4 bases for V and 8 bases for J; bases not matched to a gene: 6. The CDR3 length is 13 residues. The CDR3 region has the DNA TGCGCCAGCAGCCCAGGGCGGGAGTATGAGCAGTTCTTC. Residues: CASSPGREYEQFF. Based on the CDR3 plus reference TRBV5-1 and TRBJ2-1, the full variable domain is KAGVTQTPRYLIKTRGQQVTLSCSPISGHRSVSWYQQTPGQGLQFLFEYFSETQRNKGNFPGRFSGRQFSNSRSEMNVSTLELGDSALYLCASSPGREYEQFFGPGTRLTVL.

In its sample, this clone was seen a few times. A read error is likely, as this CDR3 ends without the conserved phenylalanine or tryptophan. The CDR3 DNA reads TGTGCCAGCAGTTTAGAAGGACAGCTTAATGAAAAACTGTTTCTT. Protein product: CASSLEGQLNEKLFL. The chain couples TRBV12-3 or TRBV12-4 to TRBJ1-4, with D perhaps matching TRBD1 (6 bases). The CDR3 length is 15 residues. V shed 1 base and J shed 4 bases, with 10 bases lying between them.

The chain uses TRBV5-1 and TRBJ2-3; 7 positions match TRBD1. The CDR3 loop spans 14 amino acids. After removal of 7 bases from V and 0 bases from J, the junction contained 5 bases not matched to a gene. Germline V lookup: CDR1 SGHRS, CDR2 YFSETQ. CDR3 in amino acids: CASRPGQSTDTQYF. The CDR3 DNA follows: TGCGCCAGCCGCCCGGGACAGAGCACAGATACGCAGTATTTT. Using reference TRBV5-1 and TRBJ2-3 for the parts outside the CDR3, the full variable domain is KAGVTQTPRYLIKTRGQQVTLSCSPISGHRSVSWYQQTPGQGLQFLFEYFSETQRNKGNFPGRFSGRQFSNSRSEMNVSTLELGDSALYLCASRPGQSTDTQYFGPGTRLTVL.

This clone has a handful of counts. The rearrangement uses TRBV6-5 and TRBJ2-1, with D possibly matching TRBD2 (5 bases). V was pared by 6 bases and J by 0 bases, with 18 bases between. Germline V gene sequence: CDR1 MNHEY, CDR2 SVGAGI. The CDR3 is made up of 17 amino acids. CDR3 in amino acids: CASSSSYLASSYNEQFF. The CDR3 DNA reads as TGTGCCAGCAGCTCATCATATCTAGCCAGCTCCTACAATGAGCAGTTCTTC.

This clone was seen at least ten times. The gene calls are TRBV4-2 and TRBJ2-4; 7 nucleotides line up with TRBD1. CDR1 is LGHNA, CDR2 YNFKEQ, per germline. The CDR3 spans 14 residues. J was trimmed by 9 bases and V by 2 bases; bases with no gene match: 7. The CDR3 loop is CASSQSDRDGIQYF. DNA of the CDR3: TGTGCCAGCAGCCAATCAGACAGGGACGGCATTCAGTACTTC.

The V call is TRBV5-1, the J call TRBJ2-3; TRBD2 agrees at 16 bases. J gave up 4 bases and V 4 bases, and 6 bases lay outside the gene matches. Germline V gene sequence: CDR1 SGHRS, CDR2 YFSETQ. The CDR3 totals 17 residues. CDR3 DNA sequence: TGCGCCAGCAGCGTGGGACTAGCGGGAGGGGTAGCAGATACGCAGTATTTT. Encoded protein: CASSVGLAGGVADTQYF.

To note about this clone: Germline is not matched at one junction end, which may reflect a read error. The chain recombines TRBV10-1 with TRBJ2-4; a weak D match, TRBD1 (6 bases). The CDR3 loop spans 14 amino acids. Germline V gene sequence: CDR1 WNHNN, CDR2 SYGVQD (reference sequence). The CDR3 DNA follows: TGCGCCAGAAGTGAGTCTGGGGGCACGGACATTAAGTACTTC. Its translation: CARSESGGTDIKYF.

The CDR3 DNA reads TGCAGTGCTAGAGATCCCCGGGGGGCGGGAAATGAGCAGTTCTTC. It is translated as CSARDPRGAGNEQFF. This sequence joins TRBV20-1 and TRBJ2-1, with D possibly matching TRBD2 (7 bases). V lost 0 bases to trimming and J lost 7 bases, with 16 bases between them. The CDR3 is 15 amino acids. CDR1 is DFQATT, CDR2 SNEGSKA, per germline (reference sequence).

The CDR3 DNA is TGTGCCAGCAGTTACTCGACTGAGGAGAGCACCGGGGAGCTGTTTTTT. This codes for CASSYSTEESTGELFF. The genes are TRBV6-5 and TRBJ2-2, with D hard to call. This CDR3 spans 16 amino acids. Germline CDR1 and CDR2: MNHEY and SVGAGI. V lost 0 bases and J 4 bases, leaving 12 bases between the germline ends.

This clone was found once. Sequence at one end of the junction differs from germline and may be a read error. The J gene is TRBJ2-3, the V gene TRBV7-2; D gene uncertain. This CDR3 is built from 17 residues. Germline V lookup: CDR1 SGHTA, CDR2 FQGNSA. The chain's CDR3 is CASSLADIPFSTYTQYF. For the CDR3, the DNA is TGTGCCAGCAGCTTAGCCGACATCCCTTTTAGCACATATACGCAGTATTTT.

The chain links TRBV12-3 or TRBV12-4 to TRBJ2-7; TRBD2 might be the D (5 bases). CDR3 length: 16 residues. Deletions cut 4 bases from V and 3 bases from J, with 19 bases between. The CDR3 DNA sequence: TGTGCCAGCAGTTCACCCGGGATCGTATTTGGCTACGAGCAGTACTTC. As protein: CASSSPGIVFGYEQYF.